This T cell receptor beta chain was found in a study of T cells in lung cancer brain metastases. Clones were read by immunoSEQ multiplex PCR, and TCRdb kept only the in-frame ones, dropping some. The repertoire holds approximately 5,100 clones, 75% to 90% seen once, with 6.2% in the top ten. V lost 1 base, J lost 1 base, and 14 bases lay in between. The CDR3 contains 16 residues. Germline CDR1 and CDR2: SGHKS and YYEKEE (reference sequence). The chain joins TRBV5-5 to TRBJ1-1; D unclear. The clonotype was recovered from a man aged 45-60 years with non-small cell lung cancer that had spread to the brain. The sequenced sample consisted of tumor tissue from a brain metastasis. CDR3 protein: CASSLRMERQNTEAFF. CDR3 in DNA: TGTGCCAGCAGCTTGAGAATGGAACGGCAGAACACTGAAGCTTTCTTT. The whole variable domain, remainder taken from reference TRBV5-5 and TRBJ1-1, is DAGVTQSPTHLIKTRGQQVTLRCSPISGHKSVSWYQQVLGQGPQFIFQYYEKEERGRGNFPDRFSARQFPNYSSELNVNALLLGDSALYLCASSLRMERQNTEAFFGQGTRLTVV.